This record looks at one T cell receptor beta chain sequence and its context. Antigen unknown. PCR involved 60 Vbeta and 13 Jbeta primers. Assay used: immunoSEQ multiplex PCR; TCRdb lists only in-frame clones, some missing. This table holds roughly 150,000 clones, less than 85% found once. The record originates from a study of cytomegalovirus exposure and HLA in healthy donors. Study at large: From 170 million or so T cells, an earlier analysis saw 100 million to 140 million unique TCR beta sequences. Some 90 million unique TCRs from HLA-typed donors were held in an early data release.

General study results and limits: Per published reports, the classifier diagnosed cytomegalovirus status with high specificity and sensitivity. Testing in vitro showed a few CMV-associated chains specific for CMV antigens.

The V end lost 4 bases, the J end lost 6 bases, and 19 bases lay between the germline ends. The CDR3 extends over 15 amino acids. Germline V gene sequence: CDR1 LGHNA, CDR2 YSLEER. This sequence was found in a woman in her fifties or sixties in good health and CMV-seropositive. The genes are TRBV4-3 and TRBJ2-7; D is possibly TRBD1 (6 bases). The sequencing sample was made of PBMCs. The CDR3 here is CASSPGRGAPSEQYF. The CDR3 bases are TGCGCCAGCAGCCCCGGCAGGGGCGCCCCTTCCGAGCAGTACTTC.